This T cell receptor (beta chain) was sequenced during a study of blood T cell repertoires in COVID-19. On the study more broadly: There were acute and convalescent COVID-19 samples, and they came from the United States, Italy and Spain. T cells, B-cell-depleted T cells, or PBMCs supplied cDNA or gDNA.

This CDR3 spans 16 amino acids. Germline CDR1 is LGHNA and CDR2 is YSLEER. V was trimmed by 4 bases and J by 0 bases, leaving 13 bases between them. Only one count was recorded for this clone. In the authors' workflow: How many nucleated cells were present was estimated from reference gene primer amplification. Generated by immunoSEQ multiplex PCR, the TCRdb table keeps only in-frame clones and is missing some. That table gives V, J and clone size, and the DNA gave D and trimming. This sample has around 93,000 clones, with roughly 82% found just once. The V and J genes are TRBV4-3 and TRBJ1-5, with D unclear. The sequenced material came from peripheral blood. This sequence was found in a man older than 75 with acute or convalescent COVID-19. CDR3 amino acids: CASSPSPSHSNQPQHF. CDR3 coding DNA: TGCGCCAGCAGCCCCAGTCCTAGCCATAGCAATCAGCCCCAGCATTTT.